The 23 T cell receptor beta chains given below trace back to one sample, sequenced in a study of neurological immune-mediated disorders. MiXCR was run by TCRdb on the 5' RACE reads, yielding one entry per CDR3 protein. Among about 66,000 distinct CDR3 sequences listed, 3.5% to 5% were seen once. Sequencing was carried out using PBMCs. The receptors were gathered from a man aged 30 to 39 with multiple sclerosis.

Many counts were recorded for this clonotype. J is TRBJ1-4 and V is TRBV12-3 or TRBV12-4; weak D call: TRBD1 (5 bases). The CDR3 consists of 14 residues. The V gene lost 2 bases and the J gene lost 6 bases, with 10 bases spanning the gap. CDR3 residues: CASSLWGGDEKLFF. The CDR3 DNA sequence: TGTGCCAGCAGTTTATGGGGGGGAGATGAAAAACTGTTTTTT.

This clonotype was detected ten times or more. The chain recombines TRBV2 with TRBJ1-1; 11 nucleotides line up with TRBD1. The CDR3 has 15 residues. Germline V CDR1 and CDR2: SNHLY, FYNNEI. V trimming: 1 base; J trimming: 6 bases; junction bases outside the gene matches: 4. CDR3 sequence (DNA): TGTGCCAGCAGTGAAGGGACAGGGGGCTCGGCTGAAGCTTTCTTT. Amino acids: CASSEGTGGSAEAFF.

This clonotype was seen at least ten times. The chain uses TRBV29-1 and TRBJ2-3; D call uncertain. CDR1 and CDR2 (germline): SQVTM, ANQGSEA. The CDR3 consists of 13 residues. Trimming removed 7 bases from V and 0 bases from J, with 11 bases in between. The CDR3 loop is CSADRVSTDTQYF. Written as DNA, the CDR3 is TGCAGCGCCGACCGGGTTAGCACAGATACGCAGTATTTT.

This clonotype was recorded at least ten times. The chain has TRBV20-1 and TRBJ1-5, with D perhaps TRBD1 (5 bases). The CDR3 is 16 residues long. Trimming pared 0 bases from V and 0 bases from J, leaving 12 bases between. Germline-derived CDR1 and CDR2 are DFQATT and SNEGSKA (reference sequence). The CDR3 protein is CSARDRRGNSNQPQHF. For the CDR3, the DNA is TGCAGTGCTAGAGATAGGAGGGGTAATAGCAATCAGCCCCAGCATTTT.

At least ten counts were recorded for this clonotype. V is TRBV5-6 and J is TRBJ1-2; D gene unclear. Trimming pared 4 bases from V and 3 bases from J, leaving 13 bases between. This CDR3 is built from 14 residues. Germline CDR1 is SGHDT and CDR2 is YYEEEE. CDR3 amino acids: CASSLGPPDYGYTF. The CDR3 bases are TGTGCCAGCAGCCTCGGGCCGCCAGACTATGGCTACACCTTC.

This clonotype was counted at least ten times. The CDR3 nucleotides read TGTGCCACCAGTGATTTGCCCACAGGGGAGGATACGCAGTATTTT. Translating it yields CATSDLPTGEDTQYF. The chain recombines TRBV24-1 with TRBJ2-3; 7 nucleotides align to TRBD1. Germline assignment: CDR1 KGHDR and CDR2 SFDVKD. The V and J ends lost 0 bases and 6 bases, in that order; junction bases with no gene match: 5. The CDR3 is 15 amino acids.

This clonotype has ten or more counts. The rearrangement links TRBV6-5 to TRBJ1-2; D perhaps matches TRBD1 (5 bases). CDR3 size: 13 residues. V lost 6 bases to trimming and J lost 1 base, with 9 bases between them. Germline CDR1 and CDR2: MNHEY and SVGAGI. CDR3 nucleotide sequence: TGTGCCAGCAGCTTCGACAGTAACTATGGCTACACCTTC. This translates into CASSFDSNYGYTF.

The sample holds many counts of this clonotype. The chain has TRBV5-1 and TRBJ1-1; a possible D gene is TRBD1 (6 bases). Germline lookup yields CDR1 SGHRS and CDR2 YFSETQ. Trimming pared 3 bases from V and 3 bases from J, leaving 12 bases between. This CDR3 has 14 residues. The CDR3 here is CASSYRDLDTEAFF. The DNA of the CDR3 is TGCGCCAGCAGCTACAGGGACTTGGACACTGAAGCTTTCTTT.

This clonotype occurred many times. J is TRBJ1-1 and V is TRBV5-6; D is unresolved. CDR1 and CDR2 (germline): SGHDT, YYEEEE. V was cut by 0 bases and J by 7 bases, with 13 bases left in between. The CDR3 has 14 residues. DNA of the CDR3: TGTGCCAGCAGCTTGGCTGGGAATAACGTTGAAGCTTTCTTT. It is translated as CASSLAGNNVEAFF.

This clonotype was counted ten times or more. The V call is TRBV11-2, the J call TRBJ2-3; 11 nucleotides agree with TRBD2. V was pared by 3 bases and J by 1 base, with 0 bases of the junction left unmatched. The CDR3 runs 15 residues. Germline CDR1 reads SGHAT; CDR2 reads FQNNGV. CDR3 DNA: TGTGCCAGCAGCTTTAGCGGGGGGGGCACAGATACGCAGTATTTT. It yields the protein CASSFSGGGTDTQYF.

This clonotype was recorded many times. This chain joins TRBV29-1 and TRBJ1-1; D call uncertain. Germline V gene lookup returns CDR1 SQVTM and CDR2 ANQGSEA. This CDR3 contains 14 residues. Trimming cost V 5 bases and J 1 base, with 14 bases left between them. CDR3 sequence: CSVSSLAGNTEAFF. CDR3 DNA: TGCAGCGTTTCATCCTTGGCGGGGAACACTGAAGCTTTCTTT.

This clonotype was seen more than once but under ten times. The rearrangement links TRBV5-1 to TRBJ2-2; TRBD1 matches at 9 bases. The CDR3 sequence is 13 residues long. Germline V CDR1 and CDR2: SGHRS, YFSETQ. Trimming removed 7 bases from V and 4 bases from J; junction bases left unmatched: 2. CDR3 sequence (DNA): TGCGCCAGCGGACAGGGGCCCACCGGGGAGCTGTTTTTT. Encoded protein: CASGQGPTGELFF.

The gene calls are TRBV11-3 and TRBJ2-1; D could derive from TRBD1 or TRBD2 (5 bases each). The length of the CDR3 is 17 residues. Germline CDR1 reads SGHNT; CDR2 reads YENEEA. Trimming pared 4 bases from V and 5 bases from J, leaving 21 bases between. The CDR3 loop is CASSSAFEGQSDNEQFF. In DNA, the CDR3 is TGTGCCAGCAGCTCGGCCTTTGAGGGGCAATCCGACAATGAGCAGTTCTTC.

This clonotype was seen at least ten times. The V call is TRBV20-1, the J call TRBJ2-1; tentative D call: TRBD2 (7 bases). This CDR3 has 16 amino acids. Trimming pared 0 bases from V and 0 bases from J, leaving 12 bases between. Germline CDR1 is DFQATT and CDR2 is SNEGSKA (reference sequence). The CDR3 is CSARDLGGHSYNEQFF. The CDR3 nucleotides are TGCAGTGCTAGAGATCTCGGGGGGCACTCCTACAATGAGCAGTTCTTC.

This clonotype was counted ten times or more. The chain has TRBV4-1 and TRBJ1-1, with TRBD1 matching 9 bases. J gave up 4 bases and V 2 bases, and 8 bases lay outside the gene matches. The germline gives CDR1 MGHRA, CDR2 YSYEKL. CDR3 size: 16 residues. The CDR3 region is CASSQPGQGRGTEAFF. The CDR3 DNA reads as TGCGCCAGCAGCCAACCGGGACAGGGCCGAGGCACTGAAGCTTTCTTT.

This clonotype was seen repeatedly, ten times or more. V and J are TRBV5-1 and TRBJ2-2; no firm D call. Germline loops: CDR1 SGHRS, CDR2 YFSETQ. This CDR3 has 14 residues. The V gene lost 5 bases and the J gene lost 2 bases, with 10 bases spanning the gap. The CDR3 bases are TGCGCCAGCAGTATATCGGGCAACACCGGGGAGCTGTTTTTT. Protein sequence: CASSISGNTGELFF.

Many counts were recorded for this clonotype. The rearrangement joins TRBV6-6 to TRBJ1-5; TRBD1 is a possible D gene (6 bases). The CDR3 has 13 amino acids. The V end lost 7 bases, the J end lost 6 bases, and 13 bases lay between the germline ends. Germline V gene data show CDR1 as MNHNY and CDR2 as SVGAGI (reference sequence). CDR3 nucleotide sequence: TGTGCCAGCACCCTAGAGGGGGTTCAGCCCCAGCATTTT. Its protein product is CASTLEGVQPQHF.

The chain uses TRBV12-3 or TRBV12-4 and TRBJ1-2; 8 bases line up with TRBD1. The CDR3 is 14 amino acids. Trimming took 5 bases from V and 8 from J; bases not matched to a gene: 10. CDR3 loop: CASSTDRGPYGYTF. The CDR3, as DNA: TGTGCCAGCAGTACAGACAGGGGTCCCTACGGCTACACCTTC.

This clonotype came up many times. The chain joins TRBV9 to TRBJ2-2, with TRBD2 as a possible D gene (6 bases). The V gene lost 1 base and the J gene lost 1 base, with 11 bases spanning the gap. Germline lookup yields CDR1 SGDLS and CDR2 YYNGEE. The length of the CDR3 is 16 residues. CDR3 nucleotides: TGTGCCAGCAGCGTACCCCCGGAGGGGAACACCGGGGAGCTGTTTTTT. Its protein is CASSVPPEGNTGELFF.

This clonotype was counted ten times or more. The rearrangement joins TRBV12-5 to TRBJ1-1, with 8 positions matching TRBD1. This CDR3 comprises 15 residues. J was trimmed by 0 bases and V by 7 bases; bases with no gene match: 7. Germline values: CDR1 LGHNT, CDR2 FRNRAP. The CDR3 DNA sequence: TGTGCTAGTGCCCTAGGACAGGGCGTGAACACTGAAGCTTTCTTT. This encodes CASALGQGVNTEAFF.

The sample holds many counts of this clonotype. This sequence joins TRBV2 and TRBJ2-2, with D tentatively TRBD1 (6 bases). Germline values: CDR1 SNHLY, CDR2 FYNNEI. The ends were cut back, 7 bases at V and 6 bases at J, with 18 bases in the middle. The CDR3 has 15 residues. The CDR3 sequence: CASKLLQGSAGELFF. CDR3 DNA sequence: TGTGCCAGCAAACTTTTACAGGGATCAGCCGGGGAGCTGTTTTTT.

The V call is TRBV29-1, the J call TRBJ2-1; 7 nucleotides line up with TRBD2. Germline lookup yields CDR1 SQVTM and CDR2 ANQGSEA. The ends lost 6 bases at V and 15 bases at J; junction bases unmatched: 8. This CDR3 region has 10 residues. CDR3 amino acids: CSVLGGVPFF. In nucleotides, the CDR3 is TGCAGCGTCCTGGGGGGGGTCCCGTTCTTC.

A few counts support this clonotype. V usage is TRBV4-1 and J usage is TRBJ2-5; 8 bases line up with TRBD2. With V trimmed by 3 bases and J by 4 bases, 4 bases remained unmatched. Germline-derived CDR1 and CDR2 are MGHRA and YSYEKL. CDR3 length: 14 residues. The DNA of the CDR3 is TGCGCCAGCAGCCACCTGGGACTAGGAGAGACCCAGTACTTC. This codes for CASSHLGLGETQYF.